Included here is one TCR beta chain sequence, with context. Mismatch with germline at one junction end may stem from a read error. Unsorted bulk tissue (about 20-30 mg) underwent RNA and DNA co-extraction. This CDR3 contains 14 residues. Germline V gene data show CDR1 as SQVTM and CDR2 as ANQGSEA. The record originates from a study of tumor-infiltrating lymphocytes in primary liver carcinoma. Making TCR beta cDNA involved 400 to 600 ng total RNA and a constant-region primer. Modified slightly, ARM-PCR produced TCR beta libraries over three nested multiplex PCR rounds. A C-beta reverse primer and TRBV1-TRBV30 forward primers served in each of the first two PCR rounds, at 10 cycles apiece. TCRdb re-analysed the multiplex PCR reads in MiXCR, keeping a single row per CDR3 protein. The sample lists under 150,000 distinct CDR3 sequences, roughly 75% occurring once.

The specimen was tumor-adjacent normal liver tissue. The chain employs TRBV29-1 and TRBJ2-1; 7 bases agree with TRBD2. The sequence derives from a woman aged 55-70 years with primary liver carcinoma and hepatitis B virus infection. The CDR3: CGVEGGGRRNEQFF. The CDR3 DNA reads TGCGGCGTTGAAGGCGGCGGGAGAAGGAATGAGCAGTTCTTC.